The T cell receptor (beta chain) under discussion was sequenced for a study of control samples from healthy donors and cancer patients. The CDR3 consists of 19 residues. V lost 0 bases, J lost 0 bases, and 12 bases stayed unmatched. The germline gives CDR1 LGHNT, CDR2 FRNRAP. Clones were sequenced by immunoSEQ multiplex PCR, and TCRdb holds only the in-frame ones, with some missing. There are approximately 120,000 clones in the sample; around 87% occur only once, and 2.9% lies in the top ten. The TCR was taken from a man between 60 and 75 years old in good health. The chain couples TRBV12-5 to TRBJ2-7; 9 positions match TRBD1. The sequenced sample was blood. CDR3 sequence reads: CASGLVQGSRQGGSYEQYF. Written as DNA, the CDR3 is TGTGCTAGTGGTTTGGTACAGGGTTCCCGACAGGGGGGCTCCTACGAGCAGTACTTC.